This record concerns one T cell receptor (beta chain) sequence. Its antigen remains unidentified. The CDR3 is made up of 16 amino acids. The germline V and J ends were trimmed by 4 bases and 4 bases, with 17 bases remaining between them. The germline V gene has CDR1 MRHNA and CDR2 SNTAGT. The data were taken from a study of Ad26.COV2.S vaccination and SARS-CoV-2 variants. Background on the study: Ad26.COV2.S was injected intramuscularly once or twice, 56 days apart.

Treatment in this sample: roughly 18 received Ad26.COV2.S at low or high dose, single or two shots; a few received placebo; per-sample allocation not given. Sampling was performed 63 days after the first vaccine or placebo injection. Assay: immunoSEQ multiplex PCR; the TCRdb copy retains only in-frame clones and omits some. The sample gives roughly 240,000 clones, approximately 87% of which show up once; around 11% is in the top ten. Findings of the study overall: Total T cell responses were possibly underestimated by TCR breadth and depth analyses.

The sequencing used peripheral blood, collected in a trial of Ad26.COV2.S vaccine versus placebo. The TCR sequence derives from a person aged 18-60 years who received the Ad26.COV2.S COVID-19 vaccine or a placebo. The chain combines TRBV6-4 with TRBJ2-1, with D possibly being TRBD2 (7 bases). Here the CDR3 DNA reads TGTGCCAGCAGTGCCGGACGGGGGGCAGGGTACAATGAGCAGTTCTTC. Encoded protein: CASSAGRGAGYNEQFF.